The sequence of this T cell receptor (beta chain) was determined in a study of blood T cell repertoires in COVID-19. The junction had 9 bases not matched to a gene; V was cut back by 4 bases and J by 4 bases. Looked up from germline, CDR1 is MNHNY and CDR2 is SVGAGI (reference sequence). CDR3 length equals 15 residues. Clones were read by immunoSEQ multiplex PCR, and TCRdb kept only the in-frame ones, dropping some. The data hold roughly 4,500 clones, with around four fifths observed a single time. The gene calls are TRBV6-6 and TRBJ1-2, with 7 positions matching TRBD1. Material for sequencing was peripheral blood. The sequence was obtained from a human donor with active or convalescent COVID-19. The donor label of this sample is uncertain. In DNA, the CDR3 is TGTGCCAGCAGTTCAAGACAGGGATCGGTCTATGGCTACACCTTC. Protein sequence: CASSSRQGSVYGYTF.